This T cell receptor beta chain was documented in a study of shared clonotypes between healthy human individuals. V was cut by 5 bases and J by 2 bases, with 10 bases left in between. Germline CDR1 reads SGHVS; CDR2 reads FNYEAQ. The CDR3 is made up of 14 amino acids. CD45RO-negative, CCR7-positively selected cells formed the naive CD8 fraction, excluding terminally differentiated effector memory CD45RA+ cells. Concerning this clone: Its antigen is still unknown.

This table comes from immunoSEQ multiplex PCR, and its TCRdb copy is limited to in-frame clones, with some not included. The sample lists roughly 2,000,000 clones, about 94% occurring once. Findings and caveats of the study: A generally larger estimated richness was seen in naive subsets than in memory subsets. Generation probabilities were higher for clonotypes shared across all four sorted-subset donors than for unshared ones.

This chain uses TRBV7-6 with TRBJ1-3; no clear D gene. This clonotype was sampled from a man younger than 35 in good health. Some clones in this sample may be carry-over from other donors' samples. Sequencing was performed on naive CD8+ T cells from PBMCs. CDR3 DNA sequence: TGTGCCAGCAGCCCCCGAGCCCCTGGAAACACCATATATTTT. Translation: CASSPRAPGNTIYF. Variable domain in full (rest from reference TRBV7-6 and TRBJ1-3): GAGVSQSPRYKVTKRGQDVALRCDPISGHVSLYWYRQALGQGPEFLTYFNYEAQQDKSGLPNDRFSAERPEGSISTLTIQRTEQRDSAMYRCASSPRAPGNTIYFGEGSWLTVV.